These T cell receptor beta chains were read from a single sample in a study of cytomegalovirus exposure and HLA in healthy donors. The data were produced by immunoSEQ multiplex PCR, yet TCRdb's version contains in-frame clones alone and is incomplete. The sample lists about 190,000 clones; 70% to 75% were seen once. Specimen: PBMCs. The receptors here all came from a woman in her 30s in good health and CMV-seropositive. The conserved cysteine and the conserved F or W are not part of the CDR3 here. The order of the fields is V gene, J gene, clone size, D gene, CDR3 protein. A D gene is named only where the DNA matches it firmly. Clone size, where shown, is once, few, many, or a class for clones that have expanded.

v_call: TRBV28; j_call: TRBJ2-7; clone_size: NA; d_call: NA; cdr3_aa: ASSLAGYYEQY
v_call: TRBV5-8; j_call: TRBJ2-7; clone_size: once; d_call: NA; cdr3_aa: ASSLYYEQY
v_call: TRBV5-5; j_call: TRBJ2-7; clone_size: NA; d_call: TRBD1; cdr3_aa: ASSPGQGAYEQY
v_call: TRBV27; j_call: TRBJ1-1; clone_size: NA; d_call: TRBD1; cdr3_aa: ASSNTGEAF
v_call: TRBV7-9; j_call: TRBJ2-7; clone_size: NA; d_call: TRBD1; cdr3_aa: SSSPYGQGRPYEQY
v_call: TRBV5-1; j_call: TRBJ2-2; clone_size: few; d_call: NA; cdr3_aa: ASSLGQAANTGELF
v_call: TRBV11-2; j_call: TRBJ2-1; clone_size: NA; d_call: TRBD1; cdr3_aa: ASSLARDRRYNEQF
v_call: TRBV7-8; j_call: TRBJ2-7; clone_size: NA; d_call: NA; cdr3_aa: ASSPGGGGLNEQY
v_call: TRBV27; j_call: TRBJ1-1; clone_size: NA; d_call: NA; cdr3_aa: ASNAGWGMNTEAF
v_call: TRBV5-6; j_call: TRBJ1-5; clone_size: NA; d_call: TRBD1; cdr3_aa: ASSERGTGSNQPQH
v_call: TRBV11-2; j_call: TRBJ2-7; clone_size: once; d_call: NA; cdr3_aa: ASSLGESGRY
v_call: TRBV6-1; j_call: TRBJ1-4; clone_size: NA; d_call: NA; cdr3_aa: ASRSLRDEKLF
v_call: TRBV4-2; j_call: TRBJ2-7; clone_size: few; d_call: TRBD1; cdr3_aa: ASSQDVTGGYEQY